This TCR beta chain derives from a study of blood T cell repertoires in COVID-19. The assay was immunoSEQ multiplex PCR, and TCRdb's table has in-frame clones only and misses some. The sample records over 200,000 clones, about nine tenths being singletons. CDR1 is SGHDN and CDR2 is FVKESK in the germline V gene. The CDR3 has 13 residues. Trimming pared 6 bases from V and 8 bases from J, leaving 16 bases between. Sequencing was carried out using PBMCs or T cells enriched from blood (not recorded which). This receptor was identified in a man aged 30 to 39 who had recovered from COVID-19. V usage is TRBV14 and J usage is TRBJ1-2, with D maybe TRBD1 (6 bases). DNA for the CDR3: TGTGCCAGCAGAGTGACTGGGGGCGACGGCTACACCTTC. Its protein is CASRVTGGDGYTF.